Following are 27 T cell receptor beta chains from one sample sequenced in a study of CD8+ T cells in alopecia areata. After isolation, RNA underwent reverse transcription to generate cDNA as the sequencing template. Sequencing used immunoSEQ multiplex PCR; TCRdb keeps in-frame clones, though not all of them. This table has more than 200,000 clones, 67% appearing once. The material sequenced was CD4+ T cells sorted from blood, taken at week 0. These receptors all stem from a human donor with alopecia areata.

The rearrangement uses TRBV15 and TRBJ2-1; the D call may be TRBD1 or TRBD2 (5 bases each). CDR3 length equals 17 residues. Germline CDR1 LNHNV, CDR2 YYDKDF (reference sequence). Trimming took off 3 bases at V and 1 base at J, with 16 bases between the two ends. The CDR3 sequence is CATSRTIGAKSYNEQFF. Here the CDR3 DNA reads TGTGCCACCAGCAGGACGATCGGGGCCAAGTCCTACAATGAGCAGTTCTTC.

V and J are TRBV5-4 and TRBJ2-7; D is possibly TRBD1 (5 bases). The CDR3 consists of 13 residues. V shed 1 base and J shed 2 bases, with 7 bases lying between them. The V gene's germline CDR1 is SGHNT and CDR2 YYREEE (reference sequence). The CDR3 DNA reads TGTGCCAGCAGCTTGCAGGGAACCTACGAGCAGTACTTC. Its translation is CASSLQGTYEQYF.

The chain links TRBV5-1 to TRBJ2-3; 7 bases align to TRBD2. Germline loops: CDR1 SGHRS, CDR2 YFSETQ. Trimming cost V 4 bases and J 3 bases; bases outside gene matches: 8. This CDR3 has 15 residues. The CDR3 here is CASSLTSIGTDTQYF. The DNA of the CDR3 is TGCGCCAGCAGCCTGACTAGCATAGGGACAGATACGCAGTATTTT.

This chain joins TRBV4-2 and TRBJ1-2, with TRBD1 matching over 7 bases. J lost 6 bases, V lost 1 base, and 2 bases had no gene match. This CDR3 has 13 residues. Per germline, CDR1 LGHNA and CDR2 YNFKEQ. The CDR3 nucleotides are TGTGCCAGCAGCCAAGCGGGACAGCATGGCTACACCTTC. Residues: CASSQAGQHGYTF.

The chain has TRBV7-9 and TRBJ1-2; no definite D call. This CDR3 has 15 amino acids. Germline V gives CDR1 SEHNR, CDR2 FQNEAQ (reference sequence). With 1 base removed from V and 4 bases from J, the gap between germline ends came to 13 bases. The CDR3 here is CASSLDGSNVYGYTF. CDR3 nucleotides: TGTGCCAGCAGCTTAGATGGTTCGAATGTCTATGGCTACACCTTC. Supplemented by reference TRBV7-9 and TRBJ1-2, the full variable domain reads DTGVSQNPRHKITKRGQNVTFRCDPISEHNRLYWYRQTLGQGPEFLTYFQNEAQLEKSRLLSDRFSAERPKGSFSTLEIQRTEQGDSAMYLCASSLDGSNVYGYTFGSGTRLTVV.

In DNA, the CDR3 is TGTGCCAGCAGCTTGGGCGGATACGAGCAGTACTTC. Translating gives CASSLGGYEQYF. V gene TRBV5-6 combines with J gene TRBJ2-7; D call uncertain. The germline V gene has CDR1 SGHDT and CDR2 YYEEEE. Trimming pared 0 bases from V and 4 bases from J, leaving 5 bases between. The CDR3 consists of 12 residues.

This chain uses TRBV7-2 with TRBJ1-2; D perhaps matches TRBD1 (5 bases). Germline V CDR1 and CDR2: SGHTA, FQGNSA. V was cut by 5 bases and J by 3 bases, with 13 bases left in between. The CDR3 is 14 residues long. CDR3: CASSPGWEDYGYTF. The CDR3 DNA reads as TGTGCCAGCAGCCCAGGGTGGGAGGACTATGGCTACACCTTC.

This clone was counted between two and nine times. V is TRBV29-1 and J is TRBJ1-1; D gene ambiguous. Germline V gene data show CDR1 as SQVTM and CDR2 as ANQGSEA. The CDR3 length is 15 residues. Trimming pared 8 bases from V and 3 bases from J, leaving 22 bases between. The CDR3 coding sequence is TGCAGCTATTCGGTTTTGACATGGGGAGACACTGAAGCTTTCTTT. As protein: CSYSVLTWGDTEAFF. The full variable domain, completed using reference TRBV29-1 and TRBJ1-1, is SAVISQKPSRDICQRGTSLTIQCQVDSQVTMMFWYRQQPGQSLTLIATANQGSEATYESGFVIDKFPISRPNLTFSTLTVSNMSPEDSSIYLCSYSVLTWGDTEAFFGQGTRLTVV.

The V and J genes are TRBV25-1 and TRBJ2-5; D unresolved. CDR1 is MGHDK and CDR2 is SYGVNS in the germline V gene. The V and J ends lost 3 bases and 5 bases respectively, with 13 bases between them. The CDR3 is 14 residues long. CDR3 DNA: TGTGCCAGCAGTGACCCACGGGTTCCGGAGACCCAGTACTTC. Residues: CASSDPRVPETQYF.

This chain joins TRBV30 and TRBJ2-1; TRBD1 aligns across 7 bases. This CDR3 comprises 15 residues. J lost 5 bases, V lost 6 bases, and 13 bases had no gene match. Germline values: CDR1 GTSNPN, CDR2 SVGIG (reference sequence). CDR3 loop: CACRAKYRGDNEQFF. The CDR3 DNA is TGTGCCTGTCGGGCAAAGTACAGGGGCGACAATGAGCAGTTCTTC.

This CDR3 reads CSVALGSSEEGYTF. For the CDR3, the DNA is TGCAGCGTTGCCTTGGGCAGCTCCGAGGAAGGCTACACCTTC. The chain recombines TRBV29-1 with TRBJ1-2; no firm D call. Per germline, CDR1 SQVTM and CDR2 ANQGSEA. The CDR3 contains 14 residues. The ends were cut back, 4 bases at V and 8 bases at J, with 20 bases in the middle.

This clone appeared a single time. The chain employs TRBV29-1 and TRBJ1-1; a weak D match, TRBD1 (5 bases). V was trimmed by 7 bases and J by 4 bases, leaving 13 bases between them. The CDR3 extends over 12 amino acids. The germline gives CDR1 SQVTM, CDR2 ANQGSEA. CDR3 protein: CSARDSGTEAFF. The CDR3 coding sequence is TGCAGCGCTAGGGACTCGGGCACTGAAGCTTTCTTT.

The chain recombines TRBV5-6 with TRBJ2-7; D ambiguous. V lost 5 bases to trimming and J lost 0 bases, with 12 bases between them. The germline gives CDR1 SGHDT, CDR2 YYEEEE. The CDR3 totals 14 residues. CDR3 sequence reads: CASSTVSVSYEQYF. For the CDR3, the DNA is TGTGCCAGCAGTACCGTGTCGGTCTCCTACGAGCAGTACTTC. The complete variable domain, with remaining parts taken from reference TRBV5-6 and TRBJ2-7, reads DAGVTQSPTHLIKTRGQQVTLRCSPKSGHDTVSWYQQALGQGPQFIFQYYEEEERQRGNFPDRFSGHQFPNYSSELNVNALLLGDSALYLCASSTVSVSYEQYFGPGTRLTVT.

The chain uses TRBV5-1 and TRBJ1-4; D is unresolved. Trimming pared 0 bases from V and 1 base from J, leaving 10 bases between. CDR1 is SGHRS, CDR2 YFSETQ, per germline. The CDR3 has 16 residues. In DNA, the CDR3 is TGCGCCAGCAGCTTGGGGGCGGCCATAACTAATGAAAAACTGTTTTTT. Residues: CASSLGAAITNEKLFF. Filled out from reference TRBV5-1 and TRBJ1-4, the complete variable domain reads KAGVTQTPRYLIKTRGQQVTLSCSPISGHRSVSWYQQTPGQGLQFLFEYFSETQRNKGNFPGRFSGRQFSNSRSEMNVSTLELGDSALYLCASSLGAAITNEKLFFGSGTQLSVL.

This clone turned up a few times. This sequence joins TRBV7-2 and TRBJ2-7; 9 bases align to TRBD1. The CDR3 is made up of 14 amino acids. V was clipped by 5 bases and J by 6 bases; unmatched bases: 8. The germline V gene has CDR1 SGHTA and CDR2 FQGNSA. In DNA, the CDR3 is TGTGCCAGCAGCCCCCGGGGGACAGGGCGCGAGCAGTACTTC. It codes for CASSPRGTGREQYF.

CDR3 nucleotides: TGCGCCAGCAGCCCGGCACTCTCCTACGAGCAGTACTTC. The encoded protein is CASSPALSYEQYF. This chain connects TRBV4-3 to TRBJ2-7, with D hard to call. CDR1 LGHNA and CDR2 YSLEER come from the germline V gene. V shed 4 bases and J shed 0 bases, with 7 bases lying between them. This CDR3 is built from 13 residues.

The rearrangement uses TRBV13 and TRBJ2-7; 11 bases map to TRBD2. V dropped 5 bases and J dropped 6; count of bases not matched to a gene: 9. Germline CDR1 PRHDT, CDR2 FYEKMQ (reference sequence). This CDR3 region has 15 residues. This chain's CDR3 is CASSPRLAGTVEQYF. In nucleotides, the CDR3 is TGTGCCAGCAGCCCAAGACTAGCGGGGACCGTCGAGCAGTACTTC.

The chain is built from TRBV6-5 and TRBJ2-2; D is possibly TRBD1 (6 bases). Germline V gene lookup returns CDR1 MNHEY and CDR2 SVGAGI. This CDR3 is 16 amino acids long. The V gene lost 0 bases and the J gene lost 0 bases, with 8 bases spanning the gap. In DNA, the CDR3 is TGTGCCAGCAGTTACTCGCCAGGGGCGAACACCGGGGAGCTGTTTTTT. It codes for CASSYSPGANTGELFF.

A remark on this clone: Other nucleotide sequences in the sample specify the same CDR3. The chain combines TRBV2 with TRBJ1-5; 10 bases align to TRBD1. The CDR3 is made up of 14 amino acids. V gave up 6 bases and J gave up 2 bases; unmatched junction bases: 1. In germline, CDR1 is SNHLY, CDR2 FYNNEI. CDR3 nucleotide sequence: TGTGCCAGCAGCGGGACAGGGGGCAATCAGCCCCAGCATTTT. The encoded protein is CASSGTGGNQPQHF.

The rearrangement joins TRBV30 to TRBJ2-7; possibly TRBD1 or TRBD2 for D (5 bases each). The CDR3 runs to 14 residues. CDR1 GTSNPN and CDR2 SVGIG come from the germline V gene (reference sequence). V dropped 3 bases and J dropped 2 bases, with 14 bases sitting between them. The CDR3 is CAWRDPRDAYEQYF. The CDR3 DNA sequence: TGTGCCTGGAGAGACCCACGGGACGCCTACGAGCAGTACTTC.

The chain carries TRBV10-3 and TRBJ2-3; TRBD2 aligns across 9 bases. The germline gives CDR1 ENHRY, CDR2 SYGVKD. Trimming removed 6 bases from V and 1 base from J; junction bases left unmatched: 2. The CDR3 covers 14 residues. Written as DNA, the CDR3 is TGTGCCATCAGCGAGCGGGGGGGCACAGATACGCAGTATTTT. It codes for CAISERGGTDTQYF.

V is TRBV4-3 and J is TRBJ1-6; D ambiguous. Between the trimmed V and J ends, which lost 0 bases and 4 bases, there was a span of 1 base. This CDR3 contains 13 residues. Germline values: CDR1 LGHNA, CDR2 YSLEER. The CDR3 protein is CASSQDYNSPLHF. CDR3 DNA: TGCGCCAGCAGCCAAGATTATAATTCACCCCTCCACTTT.

The V call is TRBV27, the J call TRBJ1-2; D is undetermined. The CDR3 totals 15 residues. CDR1 and CDR2 (germline): MNHEY, SMNVEV (reference sequence). Between the trimmed V and J ends, which lost 0 bases and 4 bases, there was a span of 12 bases. In nucleotides, the CDR3 is TGTGCCAGCAGTTTATCCAGGCTGTCCCTCTATGGCTACACCTTC. It codes for CASSLSRLSLYGYTF.

There are a few counts of this clone. This chain joins TRBV4-3 and TRBJ2-2, with TRBD1 identical over 7 bases. CDR3 length: 17 amino acids. The germline gives CDR1 LGHNA, CDR2 YSLEER. The ends lost 4 bases at V and 3 bases at J; junction bases unmatched: 11. CDR3 residues: CASSRGDRAQDTGELFF. In nucleotides, the CDR3 is TGCGCCAGCAGCCGGGGCGACAGGGCCCAGGACACCGGGGAGCTGTTTTTT.

The chain combines TRBV7-9 with TRBJ2-5, with D possibly being TRBD1 (6 bases). V lost 2 bases and J 2 bases, leaving 9 bases between the germline ends. The V gene's germline CDR1 is SEHNR and CDR2 FQNEAQ (reference sequence). The CDR3 has 14 amino acids. CDR3 DNA sequence: TGTGCCAGCAGCTTATTTCAGGGGCAAGAGACCCAGTACTTC. Protein: CASSLFQGQETQYF.

The rearrangement links TRBV30 to TRBJ2-3; D might be TRBD2 (6 bases). CDR1 is GTSNPN, CDR2 SVGIG, per germline (reference sequence). Trimming stripped 4 bases from V and 10 bases from J, with 15 bases between. The CDR3 consists of 12 residues. The DNA for the CDR3 is TGTGCCTGGACCCCCGGGGCGGGATCGCAGTATTTT. Translation: CAWTPGAGSQYF.

The genes are TRBV9 and TRBJ2-1, with 10 bases matching TRBD1. The germline gives CDR1 SGDLS, CDR2 YYNGEE. The V and J ends lost 5 bases and 4 bases, in that order; junction bases with no gene match: 9. This CDR3 is 16 amino acids long. The CDR3 loop reads CASRKTGTGDYNEQFF. CDR3 in DNA: TGTGCCAGCAGAAAAACCGGGACAGGGGATTACAATGAGCAGTTCTTC.